The 13 T cell receptor beta chains presented below share a single source sample, sequenced in a study of T cell repertoires in cytomegalovirus infection. Each CDR3 protein gets one entry after TCRdb re-called the reads with MiXCR. The table lists about 530,000 distinct CDR3 sequences, more than 20% of them singletons. Sequenced sample: PBMCs. The receptors were sampled from a human donor in good health (CMV status not recorded). Some clones in this sample may be carry-over from other donors' samples.

This CDR3 is CSARGSSGRRPYEQYF. The DNA for the CDR3 is TGCAGTGCTAGAGGCTCTAGCGGGAGACGTCCCTACGAGCAGTACTTC. This chain links TRBV20-1 with TRBJ2-7; 10 bases map to TRBD2. J gave up 2 bases and V 1 base, and 8 bases lay outside the gene matches. The CDR3 runs 16 residues. Germline V gene lookup returns CDR1 DFQATT and CDR2 SNEGSKA (reference sequence).

The chain links TRBV6-1 to TRBJ2-1; perhaps TRBD2 as D (6 bases). Germline assignment: CDR1 MNHNS and CDR2 SASEGT. Between the trimmed V and J ends, which lost 7 bases and 7 bases, there was a span of 14 bases. The CDR3 runs to 13 residues. The CDR3 loop is CASKLQGGNEQFF. CDR3 sequence (DNA): TGTGCCAGCAAACTGCAGGGAGGTAATGAGCAGTTCTTC.

The CDR3 region has the DNA TGTGCCAGCAGCTTGGGGGCTAGCGGAGGCACAGATACGCAGTATTTT. Amino acid sequence: CASSLGASGGTDTQYF. The chain employs TRBV5-4 and TRBJ2-3; TRBD2 matches 7 bases. Looked up from germline, CDR1 is SGHNT and CDR2 is YYREEE (reference sequence). The CDR3 has 16 residues. V dropped 0 bases and J dropped 1; count of bases not matched to a gene: 5.

This clonotype was recorded a few times. J is TRBJ2-7 and V is TRBV11-2, with 12 positions matching TRBD2. From germline, CDR1 is SGHAT and CDR2 FQNNGV. V dropped 5 bases and J dropped 6; count of bases not matched to a gene: 5. The CDR3 has 14 residues. CDR3: CASSPGLAGFEQYF. In DNA, the CDR3 is TGTGCCAGCAGCCCAGGACTAGCGGGATTCGAGCAGTACTTC.

This clonotype occurred many times. The rearrangement joins TRBV12-3 or TRBV12-4 to TRBJ2-3; D gene uncertain. The CDR3 is 17 residues long. V was clipped by 6 bases and J by 4 bases, with 23 bases between them. The chain's CDR3 is CASRPMPTSTGADTQYF. CDR3 in DNA: TGTGCCAGCAGACCAATGCCGACTTCGACCGGCGCAGATACGCAGTATTTT.

The V and J genes are TRBV2 and TRBJ2-5, with D perhaps assigned TRBD1 or TRBD2 (5 bases each). CDR3 length equals 11 residues. V gave up 6 bases and J gave up 5 bases, with 7 bases separating them. Germline CDR1 SNHLY, CDR2 FYNNEI. CDR3 loop: CASRGVETQYF. CDR3 DNA sequence: TGTGCCAGCAGGGGGGTGGAGACCCAGTACTTC.

This sequence joins TRBV19 and TRBJ1-1; 7 nucleotides line up with TRBD1. Trimming removed 5 bases from V and 3 bases from J; junction bases left unmatched: 21. CDR3 length: 19 residues. The germline V gene has CDR1 LNHDA and CDR2 SQIVND (reference sequence). CDR3 region: CASSPHNRQGYRRDTEAFF. For the CDR3, the DNA is TGTGCCAGTAGTCCGCACAATCGACAGGGATATCGGCGGGACACTGAAGCTTTCTTT.

The chain uses TRBV28 and TRBJ2-3; 12 bases are a match to TRBD2. V trimming: 6 bases; J trimming: 2 bases; junction bases outside the gene matches: 9. The length of the CDR3 is 17 residues. Germline-derived CDR1 and CDR2 are MDHEN and SYDVKM. This chain's CDR3 is CASSPLAGGPDTDTQYF. The CDR3 DNA follows: TGTGCCAGCAGCCCTCTAGCGGGAGGGCCTGACACAGATACGCAGTATTTT.

This chain links TRBV20-1 with TRBJ1-5, with TRBD1 identical over 7 bases. The CDR3 totals 14 residues. The germline V gene has CDR1 DFQATT and CDR2 SNEGSKA (reference sequence). Trimming took 3 bases from V and 5 from J; bases not matched to a gene: 7. CDR3 coding DNA: TGCAGTGCTAGCGGAGACAGGGACGATCAGCCCCAGCATTTT. Translating it yields CSASGDRDDQPQHF.

The chain employs TRBV20-1 and TRBJ1-1; D gene ambiguous. Trimming removed 6 bases from V and 2 bases from J, with 13 bases in between. Germline values: CDR1 DFQATT, CDR2 SNEGSKA (reference sequence). This CDR3 contains 13 residues. The CDR3 DNA follows: TGCAGTGCGCCCGCAGGCTATAACACTGAAGCTTTCTTT. Its protein product is CSAPAGYNTEAFF.

The CDR3 is CAIKTSNEQFF. As DNA, the CDR3 is TGTGCCATCAAGACTAGTAATGAGCAGTTCTTC. The chain links TRBV10-3 to TRBJ2-1, with D possibly being TRBD2 (6 bases). The ends were cut back, 7 bases at V and 7 bases at J, with 8 bases in the middle. The CDR3 extends over 11 amino acids. Per the germline V gene, CDR1 is ENHRY and CDR2 is SYGVKD.

This clonotype was observed many times. CDR3 DNA: TGTGCCAGCAGCTTAGGAGGCAGGTCGAACACTGAAGCTTTCTTT. Translating it yields CASSLGGRSNTEAFF. The V and J genes are TRBV7-2 and TRBJ1-1; D is undetermined. The CDR3 is made up of 15 amino acids. Trimming took off 1 base at V and 1 base at J, with 10 bases between the two ends. CDR1 and CDR2 from the germline V gene are SGHTA and FQGNSA.

This clonotype was counted a few times. The chain employs TRBV12-3 or TRBV12-4 and TRBJ2-3; perhaps TRBD2 as D (6 bases). CDR3 length equals 14 residues. The V gene lost 10 bases and the J gene lost 7 bases, with 21 bases spanning the gap. CDR3 DNA sequence: TGTGCCACGCACGGGAGTGGGGCCACGCATACGCAGTATTTT. Translated: CATHGSGATHTQYF.